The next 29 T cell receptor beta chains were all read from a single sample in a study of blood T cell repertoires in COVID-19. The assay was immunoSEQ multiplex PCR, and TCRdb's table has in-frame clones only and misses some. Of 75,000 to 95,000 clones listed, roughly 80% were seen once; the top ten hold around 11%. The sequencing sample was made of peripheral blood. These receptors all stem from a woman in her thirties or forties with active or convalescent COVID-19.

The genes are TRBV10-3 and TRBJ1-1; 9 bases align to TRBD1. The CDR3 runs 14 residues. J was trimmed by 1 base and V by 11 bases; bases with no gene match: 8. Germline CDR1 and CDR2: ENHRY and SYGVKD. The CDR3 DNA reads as TGTGCCGCGTCACAGGGGGCTGGGAACACTGAAGCTTTCTTT. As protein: CAASQGAGNTEAFF.

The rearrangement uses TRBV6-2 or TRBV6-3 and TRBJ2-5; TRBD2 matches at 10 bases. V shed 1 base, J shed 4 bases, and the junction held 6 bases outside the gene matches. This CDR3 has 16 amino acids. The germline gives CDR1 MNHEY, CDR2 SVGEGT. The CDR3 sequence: CASSYWASGSRETQYF. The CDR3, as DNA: TGTGCCAGCAGTTACTGGGCTAGCGGGAGCAGAGAGACCCAGTACTTC.

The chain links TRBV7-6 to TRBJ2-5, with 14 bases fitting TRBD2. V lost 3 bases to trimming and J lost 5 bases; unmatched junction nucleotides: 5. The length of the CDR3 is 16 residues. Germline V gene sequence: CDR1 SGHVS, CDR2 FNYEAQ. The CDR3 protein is CASSLTSGRAGETQYF. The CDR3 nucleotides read TGTGCCAGCAGCTTGACTAGCGGGAGGGCCGGGGAGACCCAGTACTTC.

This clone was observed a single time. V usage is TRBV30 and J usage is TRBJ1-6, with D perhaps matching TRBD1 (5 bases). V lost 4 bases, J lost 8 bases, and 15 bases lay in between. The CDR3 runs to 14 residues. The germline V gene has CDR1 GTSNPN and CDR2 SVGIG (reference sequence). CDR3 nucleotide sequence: TGTGCCTGGAACTTCCTAACAGGCGATTCACCCCTCCACTTT. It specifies CAWNFLTGDSPLHF.

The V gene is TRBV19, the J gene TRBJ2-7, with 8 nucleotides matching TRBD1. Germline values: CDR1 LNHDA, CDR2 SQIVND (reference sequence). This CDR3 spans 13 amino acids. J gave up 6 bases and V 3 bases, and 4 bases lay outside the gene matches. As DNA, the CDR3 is TGTGCCAGTAGTATTGAACAGGGGGTCGAGCAGTACTTC. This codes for CASSIEQGVEQYF.

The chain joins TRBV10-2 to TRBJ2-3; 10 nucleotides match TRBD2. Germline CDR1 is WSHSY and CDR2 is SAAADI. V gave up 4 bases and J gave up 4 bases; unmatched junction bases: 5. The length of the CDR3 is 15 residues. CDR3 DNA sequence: TGCGCCAGCAGTGGTCTAGCGGGAGTATCAGATACGCAGTATTTT. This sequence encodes CASSGLAGVSDTQYF.

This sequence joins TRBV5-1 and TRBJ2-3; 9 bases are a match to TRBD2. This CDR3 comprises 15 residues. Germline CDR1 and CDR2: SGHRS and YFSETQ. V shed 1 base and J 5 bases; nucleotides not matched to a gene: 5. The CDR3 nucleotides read TGCGCCAGCAGCTTGACGACTAGCGGCGTAGATACGCAGTATTTT. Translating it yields CASSLTTSGVDTQYF. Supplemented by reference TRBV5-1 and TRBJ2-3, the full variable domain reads KAGVTQTPRYLIKTRGQQVTLSCSPISGHRSVSWYQQTPGQGLQFLFEYFSETQRNKGNFPGRFSGRQFSNSRSEMNVSTLELGDSALYLCASSLTTSGVDTQYFGPGTRLTVL.

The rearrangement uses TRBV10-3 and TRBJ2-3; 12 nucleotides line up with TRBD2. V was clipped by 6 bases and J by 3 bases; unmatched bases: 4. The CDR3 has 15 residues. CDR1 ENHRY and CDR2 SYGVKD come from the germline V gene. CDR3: CAISRTSGATDTQYF. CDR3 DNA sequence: TGTGCCATCAGCCGGACTAGCGGGGCTACAGATACGCAGTATTTT.

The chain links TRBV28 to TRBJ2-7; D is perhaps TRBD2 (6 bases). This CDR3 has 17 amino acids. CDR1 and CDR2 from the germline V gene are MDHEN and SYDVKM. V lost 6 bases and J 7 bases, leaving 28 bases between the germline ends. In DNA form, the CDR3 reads TGTGCCAGCAGCTTAGCCCTAGATGCGGGGCATGGGGGGGAGCAGTACTTC. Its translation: CASSLALDAGHGGEQYF.

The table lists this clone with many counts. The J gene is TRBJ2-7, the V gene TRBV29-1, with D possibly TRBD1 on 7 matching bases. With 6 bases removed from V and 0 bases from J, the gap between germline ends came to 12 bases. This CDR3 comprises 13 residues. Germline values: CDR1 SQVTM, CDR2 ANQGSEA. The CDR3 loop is CSVEGQSSYEQYF. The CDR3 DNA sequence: TGCAGCGTGGAGGGACAGAGCTCCTACGAGCAGTACTTC.

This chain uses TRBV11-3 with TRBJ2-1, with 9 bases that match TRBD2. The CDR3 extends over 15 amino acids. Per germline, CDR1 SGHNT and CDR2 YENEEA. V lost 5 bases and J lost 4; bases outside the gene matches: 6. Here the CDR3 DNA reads TGTGCCAGCAGCCCTCGGACTAGCGAATACAATGAGCAGTTCTTC. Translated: CASSPRTSEYNEQFF. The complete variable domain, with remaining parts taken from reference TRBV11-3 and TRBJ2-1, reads EAGVVQSPRYKIIEKKQPVAFWCNPISGHNTLYWYLQNLGQGPELLIRYENEEAVDDSQLPKDRFSAERLKGVDSTLKIQPAELGDSAVYLCASSPRTSEYNEQFFGPGTRLTVL.

CDR3 sequence: CASSSTGYQPQHF. CDR3 sequence (DNA): TGTGCCAGCAGCTCAACAGGGTATCAGCCCCAGCATTTT. V gene TRBV11-2 combines with J gene TRBJ1-5, with D maybe TRBD1 (6 bases). The CDR3 extends over 13 amino acids. Germline V gives CDR1 SGHAT, CDR2 FQNNGV. V was trimmed by 4 bases and J by 5 bases, leaving 9 bases between them.

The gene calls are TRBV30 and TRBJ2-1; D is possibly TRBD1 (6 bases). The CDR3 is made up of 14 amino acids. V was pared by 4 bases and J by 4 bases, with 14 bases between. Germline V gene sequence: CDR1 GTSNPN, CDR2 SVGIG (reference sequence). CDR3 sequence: CAWNRGGLYNEQFF. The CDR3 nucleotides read TGTGCCTGGAACAGAGGGGGTTTATACAATGAGCAGTTCTTC.

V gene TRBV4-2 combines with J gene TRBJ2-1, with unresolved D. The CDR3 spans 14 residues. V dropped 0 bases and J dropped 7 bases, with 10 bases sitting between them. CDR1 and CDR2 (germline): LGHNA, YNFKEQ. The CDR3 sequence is CASSQDFGANEQFF. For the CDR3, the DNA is TGTGCCAGCAGCCAAGATTTCGGAGCTAATGAGCAGTTCTTC.

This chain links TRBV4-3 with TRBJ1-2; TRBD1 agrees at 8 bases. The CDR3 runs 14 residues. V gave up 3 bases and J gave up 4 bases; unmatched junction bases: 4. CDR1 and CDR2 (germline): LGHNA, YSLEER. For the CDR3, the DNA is TGCGCCAGCAGCCACAGGGACAGGTCCTATGGCTACACCTTC. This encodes CASSHRDRSYGYTF.

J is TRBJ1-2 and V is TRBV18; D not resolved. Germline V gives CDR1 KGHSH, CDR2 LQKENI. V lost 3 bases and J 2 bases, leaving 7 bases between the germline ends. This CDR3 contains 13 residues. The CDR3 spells CASSPDGNYGYTF. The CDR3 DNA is TGTGCCAGCTCACCCGACGGGAACTATGGCTACACCTTC.

CDR3 DNA: TGCGCCAGCAGCCGGGACTCACCCTACGAGCAGTACTTC. Amino acids: CASSRDSPYEQYF. V usage is TRBV5-1 and J usage is TRBJ2-7; tentatively, D is TRBD2 (6 bases). Germline V CDR1 and CDR2: SGHRS, YFSETQ. The CDR3 consists of 13 residues. With 4 bases removed from V and 2 bases from J, the gap between germline ends came to 10 bases.

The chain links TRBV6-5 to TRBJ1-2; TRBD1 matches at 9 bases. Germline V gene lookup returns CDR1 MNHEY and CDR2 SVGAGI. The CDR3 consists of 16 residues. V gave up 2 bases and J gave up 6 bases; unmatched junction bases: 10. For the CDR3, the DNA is TGTGCCAGCAGTTACCTCCCGGGACAGGGCTTTAATGGCTACACCTTC. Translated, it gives CASSYLPGQGFNGYTF.

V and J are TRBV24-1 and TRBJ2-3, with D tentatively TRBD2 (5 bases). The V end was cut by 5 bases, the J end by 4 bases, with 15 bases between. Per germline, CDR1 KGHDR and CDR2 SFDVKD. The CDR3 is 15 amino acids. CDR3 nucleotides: TGTGCCACCAGTGCGTCTAGCAGCTGGGCAGATACGCAGTATTTT. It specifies CATSASSSWADTQYF.

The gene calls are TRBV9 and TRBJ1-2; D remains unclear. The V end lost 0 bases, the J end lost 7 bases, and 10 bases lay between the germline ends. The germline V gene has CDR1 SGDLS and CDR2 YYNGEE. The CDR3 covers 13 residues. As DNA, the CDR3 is TGTGCCAGCAGCGTAGCTCGTCGCGGTGGCTACACCTTC. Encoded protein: CASSVARRGGYTF.

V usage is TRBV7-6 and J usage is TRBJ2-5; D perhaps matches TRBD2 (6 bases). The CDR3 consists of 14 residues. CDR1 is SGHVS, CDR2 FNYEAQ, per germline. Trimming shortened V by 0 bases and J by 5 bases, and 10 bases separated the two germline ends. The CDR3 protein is CASSLAPGRETQYF. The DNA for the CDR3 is TGTGCCAGCAGCTTAGCCCCGGGGAGGGAGACCCAGTACTTC.

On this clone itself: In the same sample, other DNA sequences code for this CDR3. The CDR3 DNA follows: TGTGCCACCAGCAGAGATCCAGGGTACGAGCAGTACTTC. Translating it yields CATSRDPGYEQYF. The chain uses TRBV15 and TRBJ2-7; perhaps TRBD1 as D (5 bases). The CDR3 contains 13 residues. CDR1 and CDR2 from the germline V gene are LNHNV and YYDKDF (reference sequence). The V end lost 0 bases, the J end lost 4 bases, and 7 bases lay between the germline ends.

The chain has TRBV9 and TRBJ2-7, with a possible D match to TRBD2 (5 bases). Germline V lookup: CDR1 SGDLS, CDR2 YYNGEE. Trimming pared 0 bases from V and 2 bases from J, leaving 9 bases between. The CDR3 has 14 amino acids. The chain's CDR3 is CASSVEEVPYEQYF. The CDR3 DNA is TGTGCCAGCAGCGTAGAGGAGGTTCCCTACGAGCAGTACTTC.

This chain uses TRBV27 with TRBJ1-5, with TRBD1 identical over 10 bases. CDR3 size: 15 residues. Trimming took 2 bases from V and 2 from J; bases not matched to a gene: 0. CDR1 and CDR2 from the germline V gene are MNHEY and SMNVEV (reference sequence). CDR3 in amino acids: CASSLGTGGNQPQHF. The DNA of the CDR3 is TGTGCCAGCAGTTTAGGGACAGGGGGCAATCAGCCCCAGCATTTT.

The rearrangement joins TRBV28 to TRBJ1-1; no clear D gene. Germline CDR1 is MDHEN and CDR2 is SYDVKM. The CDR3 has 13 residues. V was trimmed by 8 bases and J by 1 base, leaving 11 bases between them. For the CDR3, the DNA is TGTGCCAGCCGTGGGCACCAGAACACTGAAGCTTTCTTT. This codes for CASRGHQNTEAFF.

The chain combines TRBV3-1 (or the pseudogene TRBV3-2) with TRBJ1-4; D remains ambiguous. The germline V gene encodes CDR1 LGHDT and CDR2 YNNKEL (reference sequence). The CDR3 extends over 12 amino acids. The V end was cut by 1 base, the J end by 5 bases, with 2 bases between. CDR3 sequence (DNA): TGTGCCAGCAGCCAAGCAAATGAAAAACTGTTTTTT. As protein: CASSQANEKLFF.

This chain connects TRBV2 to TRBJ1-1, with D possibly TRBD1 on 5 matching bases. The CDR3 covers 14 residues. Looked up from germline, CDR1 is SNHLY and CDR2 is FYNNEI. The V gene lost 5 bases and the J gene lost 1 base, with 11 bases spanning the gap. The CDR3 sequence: CASSRPGWNTEAFF. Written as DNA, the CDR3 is TGTGCCAGCAGTCGCCCAGGGTGGAACACTGAAGCTTTCTTT.

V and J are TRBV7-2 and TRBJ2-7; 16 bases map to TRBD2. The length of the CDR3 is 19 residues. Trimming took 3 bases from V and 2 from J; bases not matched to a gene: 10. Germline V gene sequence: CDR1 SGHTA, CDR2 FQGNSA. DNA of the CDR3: TGTGCCAGCAGCTTTTTGGGGACTAGCGGGAGGGCCGGAACCTACGAGCAGTACTTC. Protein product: CASSFLGTSGRAGTYEQYF.

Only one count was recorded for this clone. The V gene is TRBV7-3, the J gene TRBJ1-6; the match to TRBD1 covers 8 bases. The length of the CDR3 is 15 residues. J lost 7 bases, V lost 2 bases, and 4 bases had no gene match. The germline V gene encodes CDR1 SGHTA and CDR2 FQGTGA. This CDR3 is CASSLWAGGNSPLHF. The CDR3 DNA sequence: TGTGCCAGCAGCTTATGGGCAGGGGGCAATTCACCCCTCCACTTT. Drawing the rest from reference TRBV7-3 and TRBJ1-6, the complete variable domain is GAGVSQTPSNKVTEKGKYVELRCDPISGHTALYWYRQSLGQGPEFLIYFQGTGAADDSGLPNDRFFAVRPEGSVSTLKIQRTERGDSAVYLCASSLWAGGNSPLHFGNGTRLTVT.